Below, one T cell receptor (beta chain) is given with its context. The antigen is not known. The sample comes from a study of OX40 agonist ivuxolimab in advanced cancers. Regarding the study as a whole: CD4+ and CD8+ blood T cells expanded clonally by week 6 at 0.1 to 3.0 mg/kg. More expanded clones were found, on average, in CD8+ than in CD4+ T cells.

The germline V gene encodes CDR1 LNHDA and CDR2 SQIVND (reference sequence). The V gene end was trimmed by 3 bases and the J gene end by 6 bases; junction bases not matched to a gene: 7. The length of the CDR3 is 15 residues. Profiling relied on immunoSEQ multiplex PCR, and the TCRdb table lists in-frame clones only, not all of them. The data contain 25,000 to 35,000 clones, over 80% of them singletons. This specimen was CD4+ or CD8+ T cells sorted from blood, taken in a trial of the OX40 agonist ivuxolimab. V usage is TRBV19 and J usage is TRBJ2-3, with 9 bases fitting TRBD2. This TCR derives from an adult with an advanced solid tumor such as melanoma, head and neck, liver or kidney cancer. The CDR3: CASSITAGGLDTQYF. The CDR3 DNA follows: TGTGCCAGTAGTATCACAGCGGGAGGTTTGGATACGCAGTATTTT.